The 31 T cell receptor beta chains below come from one sample, sequenced in a study of patients and donors after allogeneic stem cell transplantation. In TCRdb, the RT-PCR reads were re-called with MiXCR into one record per CDR3 protein. Among approximately 250,000 distinct CDR3 sequences, about 14% were seen once, and the ten largest hold around a tenth. Sequencing used blood, either unsorted or a sorted T cell fraction (not recorded which). The receptor set was obtained from a human donor who was either an allogeneic HSCT recipient or a stem cell or donor lymphocyte infusion donor (not recorded which). It is not recorded whose cells these are; they may come from a transplant donor.

This chain joins TRBV11-2 and TRBJ2-3; 10 bases fit TRBD2. Germline V gene sequence: CDR1 SGHAT, CDR2 FQNNGV. This CDR3 spans 18 amino acids. Unmatched junction bases numbered 8, after V lost 2 bases and J lost 0 bases. The CDR3 DNA reads as TGTGCCAGCAGCTTATGGCTAGCGGGGGCAGATAGCACAGATACGCAGTATTTT. Protein: CASSLWLAGADSTDTQYF.

This clonotype was seen a handful of times. The chain has TRBV9 and TRBJ2-7; D gene unclear. Germline V gives CDR1 SGDLS, CDR2 YYNGEE. This CDR3 is built from 13 residues. Trimming stripped 1 base from V and 7 bases from J, with 12 bases between. The DNA for the CDR3 is TGTGCCAGCAGCGTATTAATTGGGGAAGAGCAGTACTTC. Protein product: CASSVLIGEEQYF.

This clonotype was seen a handful of times. The chain joins TRBV5-1 to TRBJ2-2, with D maybe TRBD1 (6 bases). The germline CDR1 and CDR2 sequences are SGHRS and YFSETQ. This CDR3 has 15 amino acids. V was pared by 2 bases and J by 5 bases, with 13 bases between. The CDR3 DNA follows: TGCGCCAGCAGCTTCGCACAGGGAGATACCGGGGAGCTGTTTTTT. Residues: CASSFAQGDTGELFF.

This chain joins TRBV3-1 and TRBJ2-5; D gene ambiguous. Germline V lookup: CDR1 LGHDT, CDR2 YNNKEL (reference sequence). Between the trimmed V and J ends, which lost 0 bases and 5 bases, there was a span of 7 bases. The CDR3 extends over 13 amino acids. The CDR3 spells CASSQDLPETQYF. CDR3 DNA sequence: TGTGCCAGCAGCCAAGACCTCCCCGAGACCCAGTACTTC.

This clonotype showed up just a few times. V and J are TRBV14 and TRBJ1-2; D not certain. This CDR3 region has 13 residues. Deletions cut 0 bases from V and 5 bases from J, with 7 bases between. The germline V gene has CDR1 SGHDN and CDR2 FVKESK. The CDR3 nucleotides read TGTGCCAGCAGCCAAGAGGGAGAGTATGGCTACACCTTC. Its translation: CASSQEGEYGYTF. Full variable domain (outside the CDR3, taken from reference TRBV14 and TRBJ1-2): EAGVTQFPSHSVIEKGQTVTLRCDPISGHDNLYWYRRVMGKEIKFLLHFVKESKQDESGMPNNRFLAERTGGTYSTLKVQPAELEDSGVYFCASSQEGEYGYTFGSGTRLTVV.

This clonotype was observed at least ten times. V gene TRBV12-3 or TRBV12-4 combines with J gene TRBJ1-3; D might be TRBD1 (5 bases). The V and J ends lost 3 bases and 7 bases respectively, with 13 bases between them. This CDR3 region has 14 residues. The CDR3 protein is CASSLTGAENTIYF. The DNA for the CDR3 is TGTGCCAGCAGTTTGACCGGGGCTGAGAACACCATATATTTT.

This clonotype was observed a few times. The chain links TRBV25-1 to TRBJ1-6, with D perhaps TRBD1 (5 bases). The ends were cut back, 4 bases at V and 2 bases at J, with 18 bases in the middle. The CDR3 extends over 18 amino acids. Germline V gene data show CDR1 as MGHDK and CDR2 as SYGVNS. The DNA for the CDR3 is TGTGCCAGCAGTGGTGTTGAGGGGATGGCGGCCTATAATTCACCCCTCCACTTT. Its protein product is CASSGVEGMAAYNSPLHF.

Only a few counts were recorded for this clonotype. The genes are TRBV30 and TRBJ2-1; TRBD1 might be the D (7 bases). V lost 8 bases to trimming and J lost 0 bases, with 17 bases between them. This CDR3 is built from 15 residues. Germline V gene lookup returns CDR1 GTSNPN and CDR2 SVGIG (reference sequence). CDR3 nucleotide sequence: TGTGCCAGAGAAGGAGGGACAGACTCCTACAATGAGCAGTTCTTC. Its protein product is CAREGGTDSYNEQFF.

This clonotype was counted ten times or more. This chain joins TRBV5-1 and TRBJ1-1; 8 bases align to TRBD1. CDR1 and CDR2 (germline): SGHRS, YFSETQ. V was clipped by 4 bases and J by 4 bases; unmatched bases: 3. The CDR3 totals 13 residues. The CDR3: CASSLGTGTEAFF. The CDR3 DNA is TGCGCCAGCAGCCTAGGGACAGGCACTGAAGCTTTCTTT.

The V gene is TRBV19, the J gene TRBJ2-5; 14 positions agree with TRBD2. With 3 bases clipped from V and 2 bases from J, the junction kept 2 bases outside the gene matches. Germline V gene sequence: CDR1 LNHDA, CDR2 SQIVND (reference sequence). This CDR3 is 16 amino acids long. The CDR3 bases are TGTGCCAGTAGTATGTGGACTAGCGGGAGGCAAGAGACCCAGTACTTC. It encodes CASSMWTSGRQETQYF.

The sample holds a few counts of this clonotype. The chain joins TRBV30 to TRBJ1-5; 7 bases are a match to TRBD1. Trimming cost V 1 base and J 4 bases; bases outside gene matches: 1. CDR3 length: 13 residues. Germline V CDR1 and CDR2: GTSNPN, SVGIG (reference sequence). CDR3 sequence reads: CAWSEQGNQPQHF. The CDR3 nucleotides are TGTGCCTGGAGTGAACAGGGGAATCAGCCCCAGCATTTT.

This chain connects TRBV18 to TRBJ1-3, with 9 nucleotides matching TRBD1. Germline V lookup: CDR1 KGHSH, CDR2 LQKENI. There are 16 residues in the CDR3. After removal of 3 bases from V and 0 bases from J, the junction contained 3 bases not matched to a gene. This CDR3 reads CASSPGTGTSGNTIYF. The CDR3 DNA reads TGTGCCAGCTCACCGGGGACAGGGACCTCTGGAAACACCATATATTTT.

The chain employs TRBV24-1 and TRBJ2-3; 9 nucleotides match TRBD2. After removal of 2 bases from V and 4 bases from J, the junction contained 6 bases not matched to a gene. CDR1 is KGHDR, CDR2 SFDVKD, per germline. CDR3 length equals 16 residues. The CDR3 DNA reads TGTGCCACCAGTGATTCCGGGCGGGAGGGCCCAGATACGCAGTATTTT. Translation: CATSDSGREGPDTQYF.

At least ten counts were recorded for this clonotype. This chain uses TRBV4-1 with TRBJ1-4, with D possibly TRBD1 on 6 matching bases. Germline V lookup: CDR1 MGHRA, CDR2 YSYEKL. The CDR3 is made up of 16 amino acids. V was clipped by 4 bases and J by 1 base, with 13 bases between them. CDR3 residues: CASSPAGRGTNEKLFF. The CDR3 bases are TGCGCCAGCAGCCCAGCGGGCAGGGGAACTAATGAAAAACTGTTTTTT.

The V call is TRBV19, the J call TRBJ1-4; D gene ambiguous. Trimming stripped 7 bases from V and 7 bases from J, with 13 bases between. Germline assignment: CDR1 LNHDA and CDR2 SQIVND (reference sequence). The CDR3 totals 13 residues. The CDR3 bases are TGTGCCAGTACGACCCCCCCATCTGAAAAACTGTTTTTT. This codes for CASTTPPSEKLFF. The entire variable domain, with the rest obtained from reference TRBV19 and TRBJ1-4, is as follows: DGGITQSPKYLFRKEGQNVTLSCEQNLNHDAMYWYRQDPGQGLRLIYYSQIVNDFQKGDIAEGYSVSREKKESFPLTVTSAQKNPTAFYLCASTTPPSEKLFFGSGTQLSVL.

This clonotype was recorded at least ten times. This rearrangement joins TRBV20-1 to TRBJ2-7; 7 bases are shared with TRBD2. Germline V lookup: CDR1 DFQATT, CDR2 SNEGSKA (reference sequence). The V gene end was trimmed by 6 bases and the J gene end by 4 bases; junction bases not matched to a gene: 15. The CDR3 spans 15 residues. In DNA, the CDR3 is TGCAGTGCGGGGCCGCTGGCGGGGGAAACTTACGAGCAGTACTTC. It codes for CSAGPLAGETYEQYF.

This clonotype was picked up a small number of times. The genes are TRBV28 and TRBJ2-5, with TRBD2 identical over 11 bases. CDR3 length equals 17 residues. J was trimmed by 0 bases and V by 6 bases; bases with no gene match: 9. The germline V gene has CDR1 MDHEN and CDR2 SYDVKM. The CDR3 sequence: CASSPVAGGLYQETQYF. DNA for the CDR3: TGTGCCAGCAGCCCAGTAGCGGGGGGGTTATACCAAGAGACCCAGTACTTC.

Many counts were recorded for this clonotype. The chain couples TRBV4-3 to TRBJ2-3, with 9 bases fitting TRBD2. The germline V gene encodes CDR1 LGHNA and CDR2 YSLEER. With 4 bases clipped from V and 8 bases from J, the junction kept 4 bases outside the gene matches. The CDR3 consists of 13 residues. CDR3 DNA: TGCGCCAGCAGCCTCGGACTAGCGCCTACGCAGTATTTT. It codes for CASSLGLAPTQYF.

This rearrangement joins TRBV2 to TRBJ2-3, with a weak D call TRBD2 (5 bases). Germline lookup yields CDR1 SNHLY and CDR2 FYNNEI. The V end lost 7 bases, the J end lost 2 bases, and 10 bases lay between the germline ends. The length of the CDR3 is 13 residues. Here the CDR3 reads CASTSGFTDTQYF. The CDR3 region has the DNA TGTGCCAGCACCAGCGGCTTCACAGATACGCAGTATTTT.

The gene calls are TRBV5-1 and TRBJ2-7; either TRBD1 or TRBD2 may supply D (6 bases each). The CDR3 totals 13 residues. Germline CDR1 SGHRS, CDR2 YFSETQ. V was clipped by 0 bases and J by 6 bases, with 10 bases between them. DNA of the CDR3: TGCGCCAGCAGCTTGGAGGGGGGCCTCGAGCAGTACTTC. Translating gives CASSLEGGLEQYF.

This clonotype came up many times. The chain employs TRBV7-8 and TRBJ2-7; D may be TRBD2 (5 bases). V was pared by 2 bases and J by 2 bases, with 10 bases between. This CDR3 region has 14 residues. Germline lookup yields CDR1 SGHVS and CDR2 FQNEAQ. The CDR3 DNA sequence: TGTGCCAGCAGCTTATGGACGGGAACCTACGAGCAGTACTTC. This translates into CASSLWTGTYEQYF.

The chain recombines TRBV30 with TRBJ1-2, with TRBD1 matching 7 bases. The CDR3 spans 16 residues. The junction had 11 bases not matched to a gene; V was cut back by 2 bases and J by 2 bases. CDR1 is GTSNPN, CDR2 SVGIG, per germline (reference sequence). The CDR3 DNA sequence: TGTGCCTGGAGTCCTATCGGGACAGTTCAAAACTATGGCTACACCTTC. It is translated as CAWSPIGTVQNYGYTF. The full variable domain, its missing parts supplied by reference TRBV30 and TRBJ1-2, is SQTIHQWPATLVQPVGSPLSLECTVEGTSNPNLYWYRQAAGRGLQLLFYSVGIGQISSEVPQNLSASRPQDRQFILSSKKLLLSDSGFYLCAWSPIGTVQNYGYTFGSGTRLTVV.

This clonotype was seen only a few times. The chain employs TRBV29-1 and TRBJ2-6; no firm D call. The length of the CDR3 is 13 residues. Germline assignment: CDR1 SQVTM and CDR2 ANQGSEA. CDR3 sequence reads: CTVRSSGANVLTF. In nucleotides, the CDR3 is TGCACCGTCCGATCCTCTGGGGCCAACGTCCTGACTTTC.

The chain carries TRBV20-1 and TRBJ2-7, with 10 positions matching TRBD2. Germline V gives CDR1 DFQATT, CDR2 SNEGSKA (reference sequence). The V segment lost 6 bases and the J segment 0 bases; nucleotides outside the gene matches: 5. The CDR3 is 14 amino acids. CDR3 nucleotides: TGCAGTGCCCTTGCTAGCGGGAGCTCCTACGAGCAGTACTTC. It codes for CSALASGSSYEQYF.

The table lists this clonotype with many counts. This sequence joins TRBV18 and TRBJ1-4, with a weak D call TRBD1 (6 bases). Germline V lookup: CDR1 KGHSH, CDR2 LQKENI. The V end was cut by 2 bases, the J end by 6 bases, with 16 bases between. The CDR3 has 16 residues. In nucleotides, the CDR3 is TGTGCCAGCTCACCAACCCTAGACAGGCGTTATGAAAAACTGTTTTTT. It specifies CASSPTLDRRYEKLFF.

V is TRBV28 and J is TRBJ1-1; D gene unclear. Germline V gene lookup returns CDR1 MDHEN and CDR2 SYDVKM. Deletions cut 2 bases from V and 1 base from J, with 5 bases between. CDR3 length: 13 residues. The CDR3: CASSLPKNTEAFF. The CDR3 region has the DNA TGTGCCAGCAGTTTACCCAAGAACACTGAAGCTTTCTTT. The full variable domain, in which reference TRBV28 and TRBJ1-1 provide the parts outside the CDR3, is DVKVTQSSRYLVKRTGEKVFLECVQDMDHENMFWYRQDPGLGLRLIYFSYDVKMKEKGDIPEGYSVSREKKERFSLILESASTNQTSMYLCASSLPKNTEAFFGQGTRLTVV.

This clonotype has at least ten counts. V usage is TRBV27 and J usage is TRBJ1-1; no clear D gene. Germline V gene lookup returns CDR1 MNHEY and CDR2 SMNVEV (reference sequence). The CDR3 covers 14 residues. Deletions cut 3 bases from V and 1 base from J, with 9 bases between. CDR3 sequence (DNA): TGTGCCAGCAGTTTCGGTCGGGGGAACACTGAAGCTTTCTTT. Encoded protein: CASSFGRGNTEAFF.

J is TRBJ1-1 and V is TRBV29-1; possibly TRBD1 for D (6 bases). This CDR3 contains 13 residues. CDR1 is SQVTM, CDR2 ANQGSEA, per germline. Trimming took 7 bases from V and 1 from J, leaving 13 bases between them. This CDR3 is CSGGLGANTEAFF. The CDR3 bases are TGCAGCGGTGGGCTGGGGGCGAACACTGAAGCTTTCTTT.

This chain uses TRBV5-4 with TRBJ2-2; 12 nucleotides agree with TRBD2. CDR1 and CDR2 from the germline V gene are SGHNT and YYREEE (reference sequence). This CDR3 comprises 16 residues. V lost 4 bases to trimming and J lost 3 bases; unmatched junction nucleotides: 4. CDR3 DNA: TGTGCCAGCAGCGCGGGACTAGCGGGCTACACCGGGGAGCTGTTTTTT. This translates into CASSAGLAGYTGELFF.

V usage is TRBV7-2 and J usage is TRBJ2-1, with 11 nucleotides matching TRBD2. Trimming removed 0 bases from V and 7 bases from J; junction bases left unmatched: 14. CDR1 and CDR2 from the germline V gene are SGHTA and FQGNSA. The CDR3 consists of 19 residues. The CDR3 reads CASSLAPLGTSGVLNEQFF. The DNA of the CDR3 is TGTGCCAGCAGCTTAGCCCCCTTAGGGACTAGCGGAGTTTTAAATGAGCAGTTCTTC.

This clonotype was seen ten or more times. The genes are TRBV12-3 or TRBV12-4 and TRBJ1-6, with 8 bases matching TRBD1. This CDR3 is 15 amino acids long. V lost 0 bases and J lost 9; bases outside the gene matches: 4. CDR3 residues: CASSLAGQGGSPLHF. The CDR3 DNA follows: TGTGCCAGCAGTTTAGCCGGACAGGGAGGTTCACCCCTCCACTTT.